Each of the 8 T cell receptor beta chains below was sequenced from the same sample in a study of blood T cell repertoires in COVID-19. TCRdb keeps only in-frame clones here, not all; method: immunoSEQ multiplex PCR. The sample contains approximately 280,000 clones, 75% to 85% of which appear only once. Sequenced: peripheral blood. The receptors derive from a man aged 45 to 65 with active or convalescent COVID-19.

This clone was seen a single time. V gene TRBV13 combines with J gene TRBJ1-2; D not resolved. Trimming pared 3 bases from V and 8 bases from J, leaving 16 bases between. This CDR3 is 14 amino acids long. Germline values: CDR1 PRHDT, CDR2 FYEKMQ (reference sequence). The DNA of the CDR3 is TGTGCCAGCAGCTTTTGGTTTCGCGGTCGGGGCTACACCTTC. Translating it yields CASSFWFRGRGYTF. Full variable domain (missing parts from reference TRBV13 and TRBJ1-2): AAGVIQSPRHLIKEKRETATLKCYPIPRHDTVYWYQQGPGQDPQFLISFYEKMQSDKGSIPDRFSAQQFSDYHSELNMSSLELGDSALYFCASSFWFRGRGYTFGSGTRLTVV.

This sequence joins TRBV4-2 and TRBJ2-5, with 8 bases identical to TRBD1. The V gene's germline CDR1 is LGHNA and CDR2 YNFKEQ. Trimming at V came to 3 bases and at J to 1 base, leaving 1 base not matched to a gene. The CDR3 consists of 14 residues. In nucleotides, the CDR3 is TGTGCCAGCAGCCAGGACAGGGCCCAAGAGACCCAGTACTTC. It encodes CASSQDRAQETQYF.

The chain joins TRBV4-1 to TRBJ2-7, with TRBD1 identical over 7 bases. Per the germline V gene, CDR1 is MGHRA and CDR2 is YSYEKL. The CDR3 is 15 amino acids. V shed 0 bases, J shed 6 bases, and the junction held 8 bases outside the gene matches. The CDR3 DNA follows: TGCGCCAGCAGCCAAGATCGGCTAGGGGGCATCGAGCAGTACTTC. It is translated as CASSQDRLGGIEQYF.

This clone was observed once. J is TRBJ1-5 and V is TRBV10-2; no clear D gene. The V and J ends lost 7 bases and 6 bases respectively, with 19 bases between them. The CDR3 contains 15 residues. Germline CDR1 is WSHSY and CDR2 is SAAADI. Written as DNA, the CDR3 is TGCGCCAGCAAAGCCGGGCCCGAGGGTGGTCAGCCCCAGCATTTT. It codes for CASKAGPEGGQPQHF.

The chain combines TRBV20-1 with TRBJ1-1; 9 nucleotides agree with TRBD1. This CDR3 contains 11 residues. V gave up 7 bases and J gave up 7 bases; unmatched junction bases: 4. Germline lookup yields CDR1 DFQATT and CDR2 SNEGSKA (reference sequence). The CDR3 sequence: CSVADRGEAFF. The CDR3 DNA follows: TGCAGTGTTGCGGACAGGGGTGAAGCTTTCTTT.

This clone occurred once. This sequence joins TRBV19 and TRBJ2-3; D gene unclear. From germline, CDR1 is LNHDA and CDR2 SQIVND (reference sequence). This CDR3 region has 12 residues. V shed 2 bases and J shed 7 bases, with 7 bases lying between them. The CDR3 bases are TGTGCCAGTAGTATACCCCCAAATACGCAGTATTTT. Its protein product is CASSIPPNTQYF.

The V gene is TRBV5-3, the J gene TRBJ2-7; D not resolved. TRBV5-3 is recorded as an ORF, its role being uncertain. This CDR3 comprises 16 residues. Trimming removed 4 bases from V and 3 bases from J, with 20 bases in between. The chain's CDR3 is CARSHVRPNTLYEQYF. In DNA, the CDR3 is TGTGCCAGAAGCCACGTCAGGCCAAACACCCTCTACGAGCAGTACTTC.

V gene TRBV18 combines with J gene TRBJ1-2, with D unclear. The CDR3 is 14 amino acids. The germline gives CDR1 KGHSH, CDR2 LQKENI. The V end was cut by 6 bases, the J end by 2 bases, with 13 bases between. The CDR3 nucleotides are TGTGCCAGCTCCCCCGAGCCCCTCAACTATGGCTACACCTTC. Its translation: CASSPEPLNYGYTF.